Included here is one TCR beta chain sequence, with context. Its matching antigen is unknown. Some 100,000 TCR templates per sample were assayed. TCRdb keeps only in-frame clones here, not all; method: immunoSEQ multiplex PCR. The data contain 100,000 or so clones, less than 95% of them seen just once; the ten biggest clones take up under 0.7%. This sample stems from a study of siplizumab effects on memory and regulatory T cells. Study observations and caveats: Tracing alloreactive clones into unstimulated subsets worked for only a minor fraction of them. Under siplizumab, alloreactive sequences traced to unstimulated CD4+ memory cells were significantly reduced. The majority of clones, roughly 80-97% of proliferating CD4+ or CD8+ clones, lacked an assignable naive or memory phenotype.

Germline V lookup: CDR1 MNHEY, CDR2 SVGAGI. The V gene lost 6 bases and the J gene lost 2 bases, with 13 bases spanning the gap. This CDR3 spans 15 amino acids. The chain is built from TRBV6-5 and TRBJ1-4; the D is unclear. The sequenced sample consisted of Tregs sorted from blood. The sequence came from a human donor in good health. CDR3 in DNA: TGTGCCAGCAGAAGAAAGACCGGGACTAATGAAAAACTGTTTTTT. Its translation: CASRRKTGTNEKLFF.